This TCR beta chain was sequenced for a study of a mutant IDH1 vaccine in newly diagnosed glioma. At the level of the study: Vaccines were first given 4-6 weeks after radiotherapy alone, or with temozolomide cycles. Males made up 62.5% and females about 38% of treated patients, whose mean age was approximately 40 years.

TCRdb's table, derived via immunoSEQ multiplex PCR, lists solely in-frame clones and lacks some. Here the sample spans some 51,000 clones, around four fifths being singletons. To note about this clone: Its specificity is unknown.

Overall study findings and caveats: Of the patients, 85% to 95% had vaccine-induced immune responses. Pseudoprogression apparently lacked any relation to changes in top peripheral T cell clonotypes.

Time point meaning: week 5, during vaccination. Doses consisted of 300 ug of mutant IDH1 20-mer peptide each, paired with topical imiquimod. The sample in question was PBMCs, obtained from a glioma patient whose treatment included an IDH1 peptide vaccine. The sequence came from a man aged 50 or older with glioma.

As DNA, the CDR3 is TGTGCCAGCAGCGCGGCGTCCGTACTCGGGGAGCTGTTTTTT. Residues: CASSAASVLGELFF. V usage is TRBV9 and J usage is TRBJ2-2; no clear D gene. The CDR3 spans 14 residues. V shed 3 bases and J shed 7 bases, with 13 bases lying between them. In germline, CDR1 is SGDLS, CDR2 YYNGEE.